A single sample gave rise to the 22 T cell receptor beta chains below, sequenced in a study of T cell responses to AZD1222 COVID-19 vaccine. Method: immunoSEQ multiplex PCR; TCRdb's copy keeps in-frame clones and lacks some. The sample lists around 120,000 clones, over 85% seen once, with 1.1% in the top ten. Sequencing used peripheral blood, obtained 28 days after the second AZD1222 dose. Receptors were obtained from an adult who received the AZD1222 COVID-19 vaccine.

The chain combines TRBV6-5 with TRBJ1-1, with D hard to call. CDR3 size: 13 residues. Germline values: CDR1 MNHEY, CDR2 SVGAGI. V shed 10 bases and J shed 2 bases, with 14 bases lying between them. The CDR3 loop is CATSTGINTEAFF. CDR3 sequence (DNA): TGTGCCACCTCGACGGGCATCAACACTGAAGCTTTCTTT.

The chain employs TRBV11-2 and TRBJ2-2; D unclear. V gave up 5 bases and J gave up 1 base, with 11 bases separating them. CDR1 SGHAT and CDR2 FQNNGV come from the germline V gene. The CDR3 sequence is 15 residues long. CDR3 bases: TGTGCCAGCAGCCCTTTCACGGTGAACACCGGGGAGCTGTTTTTT. Residues: CASSPFTVNTGELFF. Using reference TRBV11-2 and TRBJ2-2 for the parts outside the CDR3, the full variable domain is EAGVAQSPRYKIIEKRQSVAFWCNPISGHATLYWYQQILGQGPKLLIQFQNNGVVDDSQLPKDRFSAERLKGVDSTLKIQPAKLEDSAVYLCASSPFTVNTGELFFGEGSRLTVL.

V and J are TRBV9 and TRBJ2-1; 7 bases are shared with TRBD2. Germline V gene sequence: CDR1 SGDLS, CDR2 YYNGEE. V dropped 5 bases and J dropped 0; count of bases not matched to a gene: 8. The CDR3 covers 16 residues. The CDR3 sequence is CASSNPSGLSYNEQFF. The CDR3 nucleotides read TGTGCCAGCAGTAATCCTAGCGGACTCTCCTACAATGAGCAGTTCTTC.

The J gene is TRBJ1-6, the V gene TRBV6-5; 7 nucleotides line up with TRBD1. The CDR3 loop spans 15 amino acids. CDR1 is MNHEY, CDR2 SVGAGI, per germline. V shed 5 bases and J 14 bases; nucleotides not matched to a gene: 15. As DNA, the CDR3 is TGTGCCAGCAGTCCGGACAGGCCTATGGGGAAGACCCTCCACTTT. Its protein product is CASSPDRPMGKTLHF.

This clone occurred once. V and J are TRBV2 and TRBJ1-2, with D unclear. In germline, CDR1 is SNHLY, CDR2 FYNNEI. The V and J ends lost 4 bases and 8 bases respectively, with 20 bases between them. There are 15 residues in the CDR3. CDR3 nucleotide sequence: TGTGCCAGCAGTGGTGGGAACCGAGACTTAGGGGGCTACACCTTC. Its protein is CASSGGNRDLGGYTF.

V gene TRBV27 combines with J gene TRBJ1-4; unclear D gene. Between the trimmed V and J ends, which lost 5 bases and 7 bases, there was a span of 14 bases. From germline, CDR1 is MNHEY and CDR2 SMNVEV (reference sequence). The CDR3 is 14 amino acids. CDR3 loop: CASSNRPEREKLFF. CDR3 coding DNA: TGTGCCAGCAGTAACCGGCCGGAACGTGAAAAACTGTTTTTT. Based on the CDR3 plus reference TRBV27 and TRBJ1-4, the full variable domain is EAQVTQNPRYLITVTGKKLTVTCSQNMNHEYMSWYRQDPGLGLRQIYYSMNVEVTDKGDVPEGYKVSRKEKRNFPLILESPSPNQTSLYFCASSNRPEREKLFFGSGTQLSVL.

V gene TRBV19 combines with J gene TRBJ1-4; no firm D call. CDR3 length: 17 residues. With 3 bases removed from V and 3 bases from J, the gap between germline ends came to 17 bases. Germline V gene lookup returns CDR1 LNHDA and CDR2 SQIVND (reference sequence). CDR3 sequence reads: CASSIWRNREANEKLFF. The CDR3 nucleotides are TGTGCCAGTAGTATTTGGCGGAATCGGGAAGCTAATGAAAAACTGTTTTTT.

This clone turned up a few times. The CDR3 here is CASIKYAEAFF. The DNA for the CDR3 is TGTGCCAGCATCAAATACGCTGAAGCTTTCTTT. This chain links TRBV28 with TRBJ1-1; no definite D call. Per germline, CDR1 MDHEN and CDR2 SYDVKM. V lost 7 bases, J lost 6 bases, and 9 bases lay in between. This CDR3 comprises 11 residues.

The chain employs TRBV4-2 and TRBJ1-1; D gene uncertain. Germline V lookup: CDR1 LGHNA, CDR2 YNFKEQ. The ends were cut back, 0 bases at V and 4 bases at J, with 12 bases in the middle. This CDR3 has 15 residues. The CDR3 here is CASSQDYYGPTEAFF. Written as DNA, the CDR3 is TGTGCCAGCAGCCAAGATTACTACGGGCCCACTGAAGCTTTCTTT.

This CDR3 is CASSTTPVSIQYF. The CDR3 region has the DNA TGTGCCAGCTCAACCACACCGGTTAGCATTCAGTACTTC. The chain links TRBV18 to TRBJ2-4; D remains ambiguous. V was cut by 5 bases and J by 9 bases, with 14 bases left in between. In germline, CDR1 is KGHSH, CDR2 LQKENI. CDR3 size: 13 residues. Combining the CDR3 with reference TRBV18 and TRBJ2-4 gives the whole variable domain NAGVMQNPRHLVRRRGQEARLRCSPMKGHSHVYWYRQLPEEGLKFMVYLQKENIIDESGMPKERFSAEFPKEGPSILRIQQVVRGDSAAYFCASSTTPVSIQYFGAGTRLSVL.

The chain combines TRBV5-4 with TRBJ2-1, with TRBD2 matching over 8 bases. Per germline, CDR1 SGHNT and CDR2 YYREEE (reference sequence). CDR3 length: 17 amino acids. Trimming at V came to 3 bases and at J to 2 bases, leaving 10 bases not matched to a gene. CDR3 protein: CASSSGGAGGTYNEQFF. The CDR3 nucleotides read TGTGCCAGCAGCTCCGGCGGGGCGGGGGGAACCTACAATGAGCAGTTCTTC. Full variable domain (rest looked up from reference TRBV5-4 and TRBJ2-1): ETGVTQSPTHLIKTRGQQVTLRCSSQSGHNTVSWYQQALGQGPQFIFQYYREEENGRGNFPPRFSGLQFPNYSSELNVNALELDDSALYLCASSSGGAGGTYNEQFFGPGTRLTVL.

The V gene is TRBV28, the J gene TRBJ1-5; 7 positions match TRBD1. The CDR3 contains 15 residues. CDR1 MDHEN and CDR2 SYDVKM come from the germline V gene. V shed 5 bases, J shed 0 bases, and the junction held 4 bases outside the gene matches. DNA for the CDR3: TGTGCCAGCAGTGGGACAGTAGATAGCAATCAGCCCCAGCATTTT. Amino acid sequence: CASSGTVDSNQPQHF.

The chain has TRBV30 and TRBJ2-5, with D tentatively TRBD2 (6 bases). Germline V lookup: CDR1 GTSNPN, CDR2 SVGIG (reference sequence). V was clipped by 2 bases and J by 2 bases, with 15 bases between them. The CDR3 runs 15 residues. The CDR3 protein is CAWSSLSRGQETQYF. The DNA for the CDR3 is TGTGCCTGGAGTTCCCTCAGCCGGGGGCAAGAGACCCAGTACTTC.

This chain joins TRBV6-5 and TRBJ2-7, with 8 bases that match TRBD1. Losses at the gene ends were 6 bases for V and 2 bases for J; bases not matched to a gene: 9. Germline lookup yields CDR1 MNHEY and CDR2 SVGAGI. This CDR3 contains 15 residues. CDR3 DNA: TGTGCCAGCAGGACAGGGGACAGTATAACCTACGAGCAGTACTTC. Its translation: CASRTGDSITYEQYF.

The chain has TRBV7-3 and TRBJ2-1, with TRBD2 identical over 14 bases. The J segment lost 14 bases and the V segment lost 2 bases, leaving 11 bases of the junction unmatched. The CDR3 loop spans 16 amino acids. Germline values: CDR1 SGHTA, CDR2 FQGTGA. CDR3 DNA sequence: TGTGCCAGCAGCTTAGAGCCGGGACTAGCGGGAGACCGGGAGTTCTTC. Protein: CASSLEPGLAGDREFF.

This chain uses TRBV25-1 with TRBJ2-1; weak D call: TRBD1 (5 bases). Germline V lookup: CDR1 MGHDK, CDR2 SYGVNS. Trimming stripped 4 bases from V and 10 bases from J, with 14 bases between. The CDR3 has 13 amino acids. Here the CDR3 reads CASSAPIKGEQFF. CDR3 DNA: TGTGCCAGCAGTGCCCCCATAAAGGGGGAGCAGTTCTTC.

This clone turned up a few times. This chain joins TRBV19 and TRBJ2-2; 9 bases align to TRBD1. Per germline, CDR1 LNHDA and CDR2 SQIVND (reference sequence). The CDR3 sequence is 14 residues long. J gave up 5 bases and V 5 bases, and 3 bases lay outside the gene matches. The DNA of the CDR3 is TGTGCCAGTAGTGGGACAGGGAGGACCGGGGAGCTGTTTTTT. Its translation is CASSGTGRTGELFF.

This chain uses TRBV7-8 with TRBJ2-2; possibly TRBD1 for D (8 bases). V was clipped by 4 bases and J by 6 bases, with 18 bases between them. The CDR3 has 16 amino acids. CDR1 is SGHVS, CDR2 FQNEAQ, per germline. The CDR3 DNA is TGTGCCAGCAGCTACACGACAGGGGCGGGGGCCGGGGAGCTGTTTTTT. This gives the protein CASSYTTGAGAGELFF. The variable domain in full, with the rest retrieved from reference TRBV7-8 and TRBJ2-2, is GAGVSQSPRYKVAKRGQDVALRCDPISGHVSLFWYQQALGQGPEFLTYFQNEAQLDKSGLPSDRFFAERPEGSVSTLKIQRTQQEDSAVYLCASSYTTGAGAGELFFGEGSRLTVL.

The genes are TRBV5-5 and TRBJ2-2; D uncertain. This CDR3 is 14 amino acids long. Germline V gives CDR1 SGHKS, CDR2 YYEKEE (reference sequence). V lost 0 bases and J 8 bases, leaving 11 bases between the germline ends. The CDR3 nucleotides are TGTGCCAGCAGCTTGGCCGCCGGCGGAGGGGAGCTGTTTTTT. Its translation: CASSLAAGGGELFF.

The DNA of the CDR3 is TGTGCCAGCAGCTTTCTAGCGGGCCCCTACGAGCAGTACTTC. Amino acid sequence: CASSFLAGPYEQYF. The chain joins TRBV7-2 to TRBJ2-7, with 8 nucleotides matching TRBD2. This CDR3 region has 14 residues. Unmatched junction bases numbered 3, after V lost 3 bases and J lost 2 bases. CDR1 SGHTA and CDR2 FQGNSA come from the germline V gene.

The chain has TRBV15 and TRBJ1-1; D is unresolved. CDR3 length: 15 amino acids. Per the germline V gene, CDR1 is LNHNV and CDR2 is YYDKDF (reference sequence). Trimming stripped 0 bases from V and 1 base from J, with 9 bases between. The CDR3 spells CATSREPGRNTEAFF. CDR3 in DNA: TGTGCCACCAGCAGAGAACCGGGGAGGAACACTGAAGCTTTCTTT.

This chain uses TRBV28 with TRBJ2-1, with D maybe TRBD2 (6 bases). Per germline, CDR1 MDHEN and CDR2 SYDVKM. V was shortened by 5 bases and J by 3 bases, with 11 bases between the two germline ends. CDR3 length: 14 amino acids. The CDR3 is CASSRRGFYNEQFF. The CDR3, as DNA: TGTGCCAGCAGTAGGAGGGGTTTCTACAATGAGCAGTTCTTC.